This TCR beta chain was identified during a study of metastatic and nonmetastatic thyroid tumors. Study information: Repertoires from malignant and benign thyroid patients were compared across blood and tumor or nodule tissue.

Among the patients, none had received any treatment before thyroid surgery. Regarding this clone: What it binds is unknown.

In the original workflow: It was from CDR3 differences across clinicopathological groups that a distant-metastasis classifier for papillary thyroid cancer was built. TCRdb recomputed clones from the PCR reads via MiXCR. The authors' filters were not applied to this entry. There are approximately 35,000 clones in the sample; 10% to 14% occur only once, and roughly 15% lies in the top ten. J lost 4 bases, V lost 3 bases, and 7 bases had no gene match. Germline loops: CDR1 SGHDT, CDR2 YYEEEE. The CDR3 extends over 15 amino acids. General study points: The study reportedly found significantly higher TCR beta diversity in malignant thyroid tumors than benign nodules, in blood and tumor.

This TCR was sampled from a female donor with papillary thyroid cancer or a benign thyroid nodule (not recorded which). Some clones in this sample may be carry-over from other donors' samples. The J gene is TRBJ1-3, the V gene TRBV5-6, with 7 bases lining up with TRBD1. The specimen sequenced was blood. The DNA of the CDR3 is TGTGCCAGCAGCTGGACCGGGACAGCAGGAAACACCATATATTTT. It codes for CASSWTGTAGNTIYF.